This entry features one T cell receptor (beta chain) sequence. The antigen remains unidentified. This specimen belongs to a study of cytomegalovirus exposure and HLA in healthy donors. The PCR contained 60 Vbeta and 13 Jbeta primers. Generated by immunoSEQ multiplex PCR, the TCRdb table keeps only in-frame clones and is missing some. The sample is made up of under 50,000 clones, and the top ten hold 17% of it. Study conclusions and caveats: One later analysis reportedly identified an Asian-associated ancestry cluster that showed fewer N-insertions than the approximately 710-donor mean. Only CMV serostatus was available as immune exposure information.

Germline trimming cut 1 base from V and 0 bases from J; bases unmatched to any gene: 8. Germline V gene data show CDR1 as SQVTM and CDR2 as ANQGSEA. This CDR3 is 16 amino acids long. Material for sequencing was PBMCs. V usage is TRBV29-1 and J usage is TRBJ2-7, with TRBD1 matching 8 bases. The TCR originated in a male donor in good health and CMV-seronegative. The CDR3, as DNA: TGCAGCGTTGAAGGGACAGGGCACGCGAGCTCCTACGAGCAGTACTTC. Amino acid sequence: CSVEGTGHASSYEQYF.